This T cell receptor (beta chain) is drawn from a study of T cell responses to AZD1222 COVID-19 vaccine (dated by TCRdb to 2020 to 2023). Turning to the overall study: A total of over 230 trial participants underwent TCR sequencing, of whom about 210 received two doses of AZD1222 and some 26 received two doses of the MenACWY control vaccine. Trial participants were enrolled by age into subgroups of 18-55, 56-69 and 70-plus years, and around 150, 28 and 57 TCR-sequenced participants, respectively, were included in these subgroups.

Read against the paper, the sample's time point label means: about 28 days (+/-7) after the second vaccine dose. AZD1222 recipients whose second dose came at about 4 weeks and those whose second dose came at about 12 weeks were combined into one group, since spike-specific TCR depth and breadth did not differ between the two schedules. Samples from vaccinated people were obtained from the UK trials COV001 and COV002, which included a single-blind randomized controlled phase 2/3 trial of AZD1222 (ChAdOx1 nCoV-19) in healthy adults. For TCRbeta chain sequencing, PBMC samples from trial participants were taken at day 0 and at day 28 after the second dose. Concerning this clone: Its cognate antigen has yet to be identified. Base-call qualities are not available, and no considerably larger clone is one nucleotide away.

The germline V gene (reference sequence) yields GTSNPN for CDR1 and SVGIG for CDR2. The CDR3 contains 15 residues, cysteine and phenylalanine counted. The DNA shown is the 45-base CDR3, in frame from base 1. V loses 0 bases of germline sequence and J loses 2 bases, and the interval between the two ends is 12 bases. The CDR3 regions of human TCRbeta chains were analyzed by immunosequencing. The original methods were these. Repertoire TCRs were checked for matches against a reference library of SARS-CoV-2-specific TCRs that had been generated using the MIRA antigen-specificity platform. Breadth meant the fraction of unique TCRs that were SARS-CoV-2-associated, whereas depth meant the fraction of total T cells that were SARS-CoV-2-associated. Using the MIRA data, each spike-specific TCR was assigned both to the spike region to which the TCR was reactive and to a CD4 or CD8 class. Log10-transformed breadth and depth values were compared by one-way ANOVA with Sidak's multiple comparisons tests. The immuneACCESS repertoire file appears here via TCRdb, limited to in-frame rearrangements. These files lack a portion of the clones; in checked studies, under half of the deficit traces to unresolved V genes, and the cause of the others is not known. The V and J calls and the clone size are those of that table, but D and trimming were determined from the DNA. Recorded for this sample are more than 85,000 clones; 89% of them occurred a single time. The top ten clonotypes cover roughly 45% of the sample.

Points the paper makes about the study in general: In the small 56-69-year group, the increase in depth fell short of significance, most likely because of low power. After two AZD1222 doses, spike-specific TCR breadth and depth were significantly higher than at day 0 and than in MenACWY recipients. Participants were mostly white British, with more females than males. The authors suggested clonal diversity may have been underestimated. Only five to seven AZD1222 recipients were SARS-CoV-2 seropositive at baseline, limiting conclusions about previously exposed vaccinees. Epitopes outside the regions mutated in the B.1.351 and B.1.1.7 variants were reportedly recognized by nearly half of the unique spike-specific TCRs. Because no day 14 peak-response samples were available, the repertoires could be characterized only after the peak T cell response. The whole spike protein was spanned by vaccine-associated CD4 TCRs, and dominant responses were seen in regions 160-218 and 743-854.

The V and J segments used are TRBV30 and TRBJ2-3, and possibly TRBD2, on 5 matching bases. The source material was peripheral blood, sampled 28 days after the second AZD1222 dose. This sequence was found in an adult who received the AZD1222 COVID-19 vaccine. The sequenced DNA: TGTGCCTGGAGTGTTCGAGCGGATCCCACAGATACGCAGTATTTT. It encodes CAWSVRADPTDTQYF.